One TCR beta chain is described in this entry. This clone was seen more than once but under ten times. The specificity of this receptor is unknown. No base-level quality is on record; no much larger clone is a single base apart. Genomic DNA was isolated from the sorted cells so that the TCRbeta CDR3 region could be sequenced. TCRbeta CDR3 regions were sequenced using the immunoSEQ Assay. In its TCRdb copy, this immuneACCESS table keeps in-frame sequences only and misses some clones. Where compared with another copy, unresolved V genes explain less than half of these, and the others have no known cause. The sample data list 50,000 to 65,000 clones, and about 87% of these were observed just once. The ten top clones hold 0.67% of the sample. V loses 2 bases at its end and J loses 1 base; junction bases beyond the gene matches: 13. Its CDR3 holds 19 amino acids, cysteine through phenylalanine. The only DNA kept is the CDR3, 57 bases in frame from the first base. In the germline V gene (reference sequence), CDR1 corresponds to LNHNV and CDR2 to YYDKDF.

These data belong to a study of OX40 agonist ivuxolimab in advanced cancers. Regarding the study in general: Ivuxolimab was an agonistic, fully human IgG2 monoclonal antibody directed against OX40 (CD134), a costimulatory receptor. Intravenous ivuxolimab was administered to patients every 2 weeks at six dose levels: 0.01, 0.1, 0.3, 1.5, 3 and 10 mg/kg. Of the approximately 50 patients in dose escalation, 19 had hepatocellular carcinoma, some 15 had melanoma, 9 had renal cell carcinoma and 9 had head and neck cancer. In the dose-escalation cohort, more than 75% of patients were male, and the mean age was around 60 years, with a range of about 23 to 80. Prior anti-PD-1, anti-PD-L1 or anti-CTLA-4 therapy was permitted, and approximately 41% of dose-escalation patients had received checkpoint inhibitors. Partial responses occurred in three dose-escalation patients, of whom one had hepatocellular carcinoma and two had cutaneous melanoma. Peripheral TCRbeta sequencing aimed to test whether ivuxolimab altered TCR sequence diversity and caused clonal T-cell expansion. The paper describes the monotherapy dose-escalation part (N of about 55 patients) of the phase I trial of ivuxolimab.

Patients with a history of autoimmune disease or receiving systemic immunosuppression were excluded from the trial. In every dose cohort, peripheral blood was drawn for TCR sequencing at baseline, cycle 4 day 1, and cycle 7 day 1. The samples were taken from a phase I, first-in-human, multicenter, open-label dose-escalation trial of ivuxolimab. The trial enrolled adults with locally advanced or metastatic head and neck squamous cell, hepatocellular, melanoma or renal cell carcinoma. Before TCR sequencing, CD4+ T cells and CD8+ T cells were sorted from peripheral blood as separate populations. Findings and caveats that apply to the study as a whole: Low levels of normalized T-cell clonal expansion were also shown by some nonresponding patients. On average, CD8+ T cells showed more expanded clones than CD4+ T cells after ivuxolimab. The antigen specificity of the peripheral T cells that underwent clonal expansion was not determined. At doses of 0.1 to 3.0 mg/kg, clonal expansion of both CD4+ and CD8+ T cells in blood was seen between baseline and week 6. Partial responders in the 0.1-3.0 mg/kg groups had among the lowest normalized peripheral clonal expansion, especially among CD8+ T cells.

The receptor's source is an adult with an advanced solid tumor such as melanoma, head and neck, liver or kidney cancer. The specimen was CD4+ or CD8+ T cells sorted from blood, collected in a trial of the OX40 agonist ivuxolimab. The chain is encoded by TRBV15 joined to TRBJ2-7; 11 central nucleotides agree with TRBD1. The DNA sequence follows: TGTGCCACCAGCAGACGGACAGGGGGCCGGGGGAGAGGGTCCTACGAGCAGTACTTC. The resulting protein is CATSRRTGGRGRGSYEQYF.